This TCR beta chain stems from a study of regulatory T cells in long-lasting Graves disease. Time point in this sample: persistent/refractory GD, antithyroid drugs over 5 years with positive TRAb. PBMC RNA served as the TCR library source. Trimming removed 1 base from V and 6 bases from J, with 13 bases in between. The germline V gene has CDR1 SGHAT and CDR2 FQNNGV. The CDR3 is 14 residues long. A note on this clonotype: Its specificity is not known.

Building the TCR beta libraries relied on iRepertoire HTBI primers, and CDR3 regions underwent Arm-PCR. In the authors' workflow: Samples revealed 50 to 75 TRBV and some 15 TRBJ segments. Each CDR3 protein is one row after TCRdb ran MiXCR on the multiplex PCR reads. Here the V and J calls rest on TCRdb's processing, not on the authors' analysis. The sample lists 300,000 to 400,000 distinct CDR3 sequences; around 19% were seen once. Study-wide results and limits: Accuracy was perhaps lowered by the small sample size. It was in persistent disease that TRBV28, TRBJ1-2 and TRBJ2-5 were favored.

The sequence was obtained from a female donor with Graves disease. The specimen was peripheral blood mononuclear cells (PBMCs), collected when the disease was refractory, from a patient treated with antithyroid drugs. The chain links TRBV11-2 to TRBJ2-7; D may be TRBD1 or TRBD2 (6 bases each). The chain's CDR3 is CASSLVGGGGEQYF. The CDR3 DNA reads TGTGCCAGCAGCTTAGTAGGCGGAGGGGGCGAGCAGTACTTC.